This record looks at one T cell receptor (beta chain) sequence and its context. Its antigen is unknown. This entry belongs to a study of spatial heterogeneity in lung cancer. In the study overall: Detection of beta-chain sequences consistently exceeded that of alpha-chain sequences. Whole-study findings and limits: Beta chains had 13% to 15% coverage of tumor T cells, and alpha chains had about 7%. Intratumoral expanded alpha and beta TCR counts were found to track tumor mutation counts.

TCRdb used MiXCR to reprocess the 5' RACE reads, holding one entry per CDR3 protein. The data show approximately 1,100 distinct CDR3 sequences, about 24% seen once. Time point here: sample taken at primary tumor resection. No cells were sorted before sequencing. The whole RNA sequenced was extracted from tumor, nontumor lung or frozen PBMC. V shed 4 bases and J shed 6 bases, with 16 bases lying between them. The length of the CDR3 is 14 residues. Germline V CDR1 and CDR2: SGHRS, YFSETQ. The sample consisted of lung tumor tissue, taken at surgery. The origin of this receptor is a male donor with early-stage non-small cell lung cancer. The V call is TRBV5-1, the J call TRBJ1-1; tentatively, D is TRBD1 (6 bases). CDR3 protein: CASSGEQGISEAFF. In nucleotides, the CDR3 is TGCGCCAGCAGCGGAGAACAGGGTATCTCTGAAGCTTTCTTT.